The rows below give T cell receptor beta chains drawn from one sample of a study of long-term antiretroviral therapy in people with HIV. Data came from immunoSEQ multiplex PCR; TCRdb stores just in-frame clones and leaves some out. The repertoire holds 14,000 or so clones, with around 80% as singletons. The sample was unsorted PBMCs, taken 1.3 years before starting antiretroviral therapy. The receptors were gathered from a middle-aged man with HIV. The CDR3 runs from the conserved cysteine through the conserved F or W. Some rows have no size entry. The others give once, few or many, or a class for an expanded clone.

TRBV6-6,.,CASSYGDRGLEKLFF
TRBV4-2,few,CASSRTGGGLNTGELFF
TRBV19,once,CASKGDWIGNEQFF
TRBV6-1,.,CAMVKDRVVDTQYF
TRBV19,.,CASSIGGTVRLEAFF
TRBV30,once,CAWSRQGTGELFF
TRBV6-1,.,CVSGADSYEQYF
TRBV5-1,.,CASSLGSGPRNEQYF
TRBV9,once,CASSVTGESYGYTF
TRBV6-4,.,CASSQGTAGEAFF
TRBV27,.,CASSLGGAGYGYTF
TRBV29-1,once,CSVAGNPYGYTF
TRBV12-5,.,CASGLSPTRDTEAFF
TRBV6-5,.,CASRGASSTDTQYF
TRBV9,.,CASSFRGGTGELFF
TRBV5-6,few,CASSLWPPDYNYGYTF
TRBV2,.,CASSDLQETQYF
TRBV19,once,CASSPRLVGSNQPQHF
TRBV7-9,.,CASSPYRLNRIEQFF
TRBV19,.,CASSIRVAGGPRNEQFF
TRBV7-6,.,CASSKEGVEKLFF
TRBV15,.,CATSRVRGVAKNIQYF
TRBV7-9,few,CASSLAEAADTQYF
TRBV29-1,.,CSVAGTNNYGYTF
TRBV4-1,.,CASSQQGFTEAFF
TRBV27,few,CASSSSGNTTPLHF
TRBV5-1,.,CASSPGQGNTEAFF
TRBV13,.,CASSLARGGVSDTQYF
TRBV2,.,CASSEVSSEEKLFF
TRBV18,.,CASSRELYEQYF
TRBV6-1,.,CATAPGQIYGYTF
TRBV6-5,.,CASSYSPGGQETQYF
TRBV5-8,.,CASSPAEVLWEQYF
TRBV4-1,once,CASSQDWDQGGAGETQYF
TRBV11-2,few,CASSTRDSGNTIYF
TRBV27,few,CASSPDRPNLNSPLHF
TRBV4-1,.,CASSLGEGPYEQYF
TRBV5-4,.,CASSPRGGSTEAFF
TRBV10-3,.,CAISLWGDALNTEAFF
TRBV4-1,medium-sized,CASSLSGQGGQPQHF
TRBV5-5,large,CASSLRQGYYEQYF
TRBV7-9,.,CASSLWGESSTDTQYF
TRBV19,.,CASSIAVSSYNEQFF
TRBV19,.,CASSIAGTGLNYGYTF
TRBV7-6,few,CASSLVEDSRTGELFF
TRBV7-6,.,CASTRDREHYGYTF
TRBV30,.,CAWGQQNTGELFF
TRBV21-1,.,CASSKDRGRDYGYTF
TRBV4-1,few,CASSGRSYGYTF